The sequence of this TCR beta chain was determined in a study of blood T cell repertoires in COVID-19. Study background: Sites in the United States, Italy and Spain provided acute and convalescent COVID-19 samples. The analysed material was cDNA or gDNA that came from T cells, B-cell-depleted T cells, or PBMCs.

This CDR3 has 15 amino acids. Germline loops: CDR1 MNHEY, CDR2 SMNVEV (reference sequence). V was clipped by 5 bases and J by 5 bases; unmatched bases: 6. In the original processing: Amplification with reference gene primers provided the estimates of nucleated cell counts. Using immunoSEQ multiplex PCR, the repertoire was profiled, and TCRdb retains in-frame clones only, with some absent. From that table come the V and J calls and clone size; the DNA was used to work out D and trimming. Among roughly 99,000 clones, less than 90% were seen once, and the ten largest hold about 4.2%. Sequencing was carried out using peripheral blood. The TCR sequence derives from a human donor in a cohort sampled during active COVID-19. The chain couples TRBV27 to TRBJ2-3; 11 bases match TRBD2. In DNA form, the CDR3 reads TGTGCCAGCAGTGCCCTAGCGGGAGGACAAGATACGCAGTATTTT. This gives the protein CASSALAGGQDTQYF.